This entry lists 5 T cell receptor beta chains sequenced from one sample in a study of control samples from healthy donors and cancer patients. Sequencing used immunoSEQ multiplex PCR; TCRdb keeps in-frame clones, though not all of them. This repertoire shows 100,000 to 150,000 clones, just under 90% found once; its top ten account for just over 7.5%. The source material was PBMCs. The receptors stem from a man in his fifties or sixties with head and neck cancer.

The chain carries TRBV28 and TRBJ2-7; TRBD2 matches 10 bases. The CDR3 runs 15 residues. Germline CDR1 and CDR2: MDHEN and SYDVKM. The V gene end was trimmed by 6 bases and the J gene end by 4 bases; junction bases not matched to a gene: 9. CDR3 protein: CASRESLAGVYEQYF. DNA of the CDR3: TGTGCCAGCAGGGAATCCCTAGCGGGGGTTTACGAGCAGTACTTC.

This sequence joins TRBV7-9 and TRBJ2-3, with TRBD2 matching 10 bases. Germline V gives CDR1 SEHNR, CDR2 FQNEAQ (reference sequence). This CDR3 region has 15 residues. The ends lost 3 bases at V and 4 bases at J; junction bases unmatched: 4. Written as DNA, the CDR3 is TGTGCCAGCAGCTTCGGCCTAGCGGGAGCAGATACGCAGTATTTT. Translating it yields CASSFGLAGADTQYF.

This rearrangement joins TRBV2 to TRBJ1-3; D not certain. The CDR3 consists of 13 residues. Trimming pared 10 bases from V and 4 bases from J, leaving 14 bases between. Per the germline V gene, CDR1 is SNHLY and CDR2 is FYNNEI. The CDR3 nucleotides read TGTGCCACCGCTCAAGGTCTCGGAAACACCATATATTTT. Translating it yields CATAQGLGNTIYF.

This chain links TRBV5-1 with TRBJ2-7, with 10 bases aligning to TRBD1. The germline V gene has CDR1 SGHRS and CDR2 YFSETQ. With V trimmed by 0 bases and J by 2 bases, 5 bases remained unmatched. The CDR3 has 16 amino acids. CDR3 in DNA: TGCGCCAGCAGCTTGGCCCTAGGACAGGGGGCCTACGAGCAGTACTTC. Its translation: CASSLALGQGAYEQYF. The full variable domain, rest sourced from reference TRBV5-1 and TRBJ2-7, is KAGVTQTPRYLIKTRGQQVTLSCSPISGHRSVSWYQQTPGQGLQFLFEYFSETQRNKGNFPGRFSGRQFSNSRSEMNVSTLELGDSALYLCASSLALGQGAYEQYFGPGTRLTVT.

This chain joins TRBV10-2 and TRBJ2-1; 9 nucleotides match TRBD2. The V gene's germline CDR1 is WSHSY and CDR2 SAAADI. V gave up 4 bases and J gave up 9 bases; unmatched junction bases: 13. CDR3 length: 16 amino acids. The CDR3 DNA reads TGCGCCAGCAGTGGGGCTCTTTTCGTAGCGGGGGTTGAGCAGTTCTTC. It yields the protein CASSGALFVAGVEQFF.